Here is one T cell receptor (beta chain) with its context. The method was immunoSEQ multiplex PCR; TCRdb's version includes in-frame clones alone and lacks a portion of them. This sample has around 120,000 clones, with roughly nine tenths found just once. Trimming shortened V by 2 bases and J by 5 bases, and 5 bases separated the two germline ends. CDR3 length equals 12 residues. From germline, CDR1 is MDHEN and CDR2 SYDVKM. This record comes from a study of control samples from healthy donors and cancer patients. The chain carries TRBV28 and TRBJ2-3, with D unresolved. This sequence originates from a woman in her fifties or sixties with colorectal cancer. Sequenced material: PBMCs. Here the CDR3 reads CASSLQRDTQYF. DNA for the CDR3: TGTGCCAGCAGTTTACAGCGAGATACGCAGTATTTT.